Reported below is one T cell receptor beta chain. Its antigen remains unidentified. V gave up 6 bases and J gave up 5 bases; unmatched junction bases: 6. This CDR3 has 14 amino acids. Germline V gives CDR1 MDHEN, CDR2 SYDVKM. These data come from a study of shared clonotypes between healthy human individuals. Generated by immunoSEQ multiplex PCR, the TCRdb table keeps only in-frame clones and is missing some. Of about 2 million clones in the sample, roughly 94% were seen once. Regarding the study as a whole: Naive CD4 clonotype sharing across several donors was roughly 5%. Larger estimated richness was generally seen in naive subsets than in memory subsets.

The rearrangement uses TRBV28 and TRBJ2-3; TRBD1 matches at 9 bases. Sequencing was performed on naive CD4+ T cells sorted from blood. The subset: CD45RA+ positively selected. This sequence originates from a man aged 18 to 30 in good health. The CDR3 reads CASRGTGSIDTQYF. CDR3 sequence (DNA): TGTGCCAGCAGAGGGACAGGGAGTATAGATACGCAGTATTTT.